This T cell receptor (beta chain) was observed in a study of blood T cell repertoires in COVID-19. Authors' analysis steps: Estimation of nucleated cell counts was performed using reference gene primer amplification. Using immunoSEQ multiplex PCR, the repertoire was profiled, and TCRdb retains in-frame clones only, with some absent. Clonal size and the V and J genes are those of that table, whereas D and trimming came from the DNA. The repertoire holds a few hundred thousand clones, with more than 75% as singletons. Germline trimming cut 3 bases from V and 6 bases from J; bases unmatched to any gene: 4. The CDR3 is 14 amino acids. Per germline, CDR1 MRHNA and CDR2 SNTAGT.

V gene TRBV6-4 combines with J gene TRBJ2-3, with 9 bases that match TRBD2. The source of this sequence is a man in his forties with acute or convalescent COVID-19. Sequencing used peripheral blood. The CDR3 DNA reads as TGTGCCAGCAGTGAGCGGGGGGGCCACGATACGCAGTATTTT. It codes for CASSERGGHDTQYF.